Shown below are 26 T cell receptor beta chains from a single sample sequenced in a study of vaccination effects on CD4 cells after COVID-19. With the ViraFEST assay, the study expanded antigen-specific CD4+ T cells using viral peptide pools, then sequenced them. Scientists isolated CD4+ T cells after a roughly 9-day culture period ended. Absence of prior SARS-CoV-2 infection characterized the vaccine recipients, who showed negative nucleocapsid antibodies. Their antigen targets remain unknown. TCRdb keeps only in-frame clones here, not all; method: immunoSEQ multiplex PCR. The sample consists of about 21,000 clones, over 65% of them appearing once. The sample in question was CD4+ T cells from PBMCs cultured with HCoV-NL63 spike peptides, obtained before COVID-19 vaccination. These receptors originate from a human donor who received a COVID-19 vaccine.

The chain combines TRBV6-6 with TRBJ2-1; weak D call: TRBD2 (6 bases). V lost 0 bases, J lost 7 bases, and 10 bases lay in between. Per the germline V gene, CDR1 is MNHNY and CDR2 is SVGAGI (reference sequence). The CDR3 runs 14 residues. The CDR3 here is CASSYSPGVNEQFF. In DNA, the CDR3 is TGTGCCAGCAGTTACTCGCCGGGGGTTAATGAGCAGTTCTTC.

The chain has TRBV7-8 and TRBJ1-4; D is uncertain. Germline lookup yields CDR1 SGHVS and CDR2 FQNEAQ. CDR3 length: 13 residues. V gave up 1 base and J gave up 5 bases, with 5 bases separating them. This CDR3 reads CASSLDKNEKLFF. The CDR3 nucleotides read TGTGCCAGCAGCTTAGACAAGAATGAAAAACTGTTTTTT.

The chain is built from TRBV5-4 and TRBJ2-1; 10 bases match TRBD2. Looked up from germline, CDR1 is SGHNT and CDR2 is YYREEE (reference sequence). J lost 6 bases, V lost 4 bases, and 13 bases had no gene match. This CDR3 spans 17 amino acids. The chain's CDR3 is CASSTSLLAGVGNEQFF. CDR3 bases: TGTGCCAGCAGCACTTCCCTTCTAGCGGGAGTTGGCAATGAGCAGTTCTTC.

The chain couples TRBV3-1 (or the pseudogene TRBV3-2) to TRBJ2-7, with 7 positions matching TRBD1. CDR1 is LGHDT, CDR2 YNNKEL, per germline (reference sequence). V was pared by 5 bases and J by 1 base, with 5 bases of the junction left unmatched. This CDR3 contains 14 residues. Here the CDR3 reads CASSFRTGSYEQYF. The CDR3 region has the DNA TGTGCCAGCAGCTTTAGGACAGGATCCTACGAGCAGTACTTC.

This chain connects TRBV4-1 to TRBJ2-7, with TRBD2 matching 10 bases. This CDR3 has 16 amino acids. Germline V gives CDR1 MGHRA, CDR2 YSYEKL. V dropped 3 bases and J dropped 3; count of bases not matched to a gene: 8. CDR3 in amino acids: CASSQSLAGEIYEQYF. For the CDR3, the DNA is TGCGCCAGCAGCCAGAGTCTAGCGGGGGAGATCTACGAGCAGTACTTC.

This rearrangement joins TRBV5-4 to TRBJ2-3; TRBD2 might be the D (5 bases). This CDR3 has 15 residues. CDR1 is SGHNT and CDR2 is YYREEE in the germline V gene (reference sequence). V lost 5 bases and J lost 6, with 19 bases in between. The CDR3 here is CASRPAAPPGDTQYF. CDR3 DNA sequence: TGTGCCAGCAGGCCAGCGGCCCCCCCGGGGGATACGCAGTATTTT.

This clone showed up just a few times. Other DNA variants within this sample encode the same CDR3. V usage is TRBV3-1 (or the pseudogene TRBV3-2) and J usage is TRBJ1-3, with D uncertain. The V end was cut by 0 bases, the J end by 4 bases, with 4 bases between. This CDR3 has 13 residues. Germline CDR1 LGHDT, CDR2 YNNKEL (reference sequence). The CDR3 is CASSQDEGNTIYF. CDR3 nucleotide sequence: TGTGCCAGCAGCCAAGATGAGGGAAACACCATATATTTT.

This sequence joins TRBV18 and TRBJ2-1, with 10 bases fitting TRBD2. Trimming removed 6 bases from V and 4 bases from J; junction bases left unmatched: 3. CDR3 length: 14 residues. Germline lookup yields CDR1 KGHSH and CDR2 LQKENI. The CDR3, as DNA: TGTGCCAGCTCCCCTAGCGGGGGATACAATGAGCAGTTCTTC. Translating gives CASSPSGGYNEQFF.

This sequence joins TRBV10-3 and TRBJ2-1; TRBD2 might be the D (6 bases). V was trimmed by 7 bases and J by 8 bases, leaving 18 bases between them. CDR3 size: 14 residues. Germline-derived CDR1 and CDR2 are ENHRY and SYGVKD. The CDR3 coding sequence is TGTGCCATCACGCCGGGACTGACTGTGGATGAGCAGTTCTTC. Protein product: CAITPGLTVDEQFF.

This clone was picked up a small number of times. This sequence joins TRBV2 and TRBJ1-2; TRBD1 matches 10 bases. V lost 5 bases, J lost 8 bases, and 8 bases stayed unmatched. Germline loops: CDR1 SNHLY, CDR2 FYNNEI. The CDR3 is made up of 14 amino acids. CDR3 sequence reads: CASSPRQGAQGYTF. The CDR3, as DNA: TGTGCCAGCAGTCCGCGACAGGGGGCGCAGGGCTACACCTTC.

This chain links TRBV29-1 with TRBJ1-2; tentative D call: TRBD1 (5 bases). V gave up 6 bases and J gave up 6 bases, with 17 bases separating them. CDR1 is SQVTM and CDR2 is ANQGSEA in the germline V gene. CDR3 length equals 13 residues. The CDR3 DNA sequence: TGCAGCGTCTACAGGACTCAAGAGCATGGCTACACCTTC. Its protein is CSVYRTQEHGYTF.

This sequence joins TRBV10-3 and TRBJ1-1; 8 bases agree with TRBD1. CDR1 is ENHRY, CDR2 SYGVKD, per germline. Unmatched junction bases numbered 4, after V lost 3 bases and J lost 4 bases. CDR3 length: 14 residues. The CDR3 spells CAISDGQGATEAFF. CDR3 nucleotide sequence: TGTGCCATCAGTGACGGACAGGGTGCCACTGAAGCTTTCTTT.

The J gene is TRBJ2-1, the V gene TRBV5-4; D unclear. Germline V gene data show CDR1 as SGHNT and CDR2 as YYREEE (reference sequence). The CDR3 is 15 residues long. V gave up 0 bases and J gave up 4 bases, with 11 bases separating them. CDR3 coding DNA: TGTGCCAGCAGCTTGGCCCGCACGGGTTACAATGAGCAGTTCTTC. Translating gives CASSLARTGYNEQFF.

This chain uses TRBV28 with TRBJ1-5; possible D gene TRBD1, 6 bases. The CDR3 runs 13 residues. CDR1 is MDHEN, CDR2 SYDVKM, per germline. V gave up 6 bases and J gave up 3 bases, with 9 bases separating them. CDR3 nucleotide sequence: TGTGCCAGCAGGGACAGCGCCAATCAGCCCCAGCATTTT. It codes for CASRDSANQPQHF.

This rearrangement joins TRBV15 to TRBJ1-4; D gene unclear. The CDR3 is 15 amino acids. Trimming pared 3 bases from V and 0 bases from J, leaving 8 bases between. The germline V gene encodes CDR1 LNHNV and CDR2 YYDKDF (reference sequence). The DNA of the CDR3 is TGTGCCACCAGCAGGGGGAGCGCAACTAATGAAAAACTGTTTTTT. This sequence encodes CATSRGSATNEKLFF.

This clone was found a few times. The rearrangement joins TRBV11-2 to TRBJ1-2, with D tentatively TRBD1 (5 bases). Germline V gives CDR1 SGHAT, CDR2 FQNNGV. The CDR3 is 14 residues long. Trimming took 6 bases from V and 5 from J, leaving 16 bases between them. The CDR3 DNA reads as TGTGCCAGCAGTTCTACCGGGGGTGGGTATGGCTACACCTTC. Its protein product is CASSSTGGGYGYTF.

The V call is TRBV18, the J call TRBJ2-5, with 12 bases that match TRBD1. Germline CDR1 is KGHSH and CDR2 is LQKENI. The CDR3 has 15 residues. The trim removed 6 bases at V and 4 bases at J, leaving 6 bases unmatched. This chain's CDR3 is CASSPGTGGGETQYF. The CDR3 nucleotides are TGTGCCAGCTCCCCCGGGACAGGGGGCGGAGAGACCCAGTACTTC.

The rearrangement joins TRBV7-2 to TRBJ2-2, with D perhaps assigned TRBD1 or TRBD2 (6 bases each). This CDR3 is built from 14 residues. The germline gives CDR1 SGHTA, CDR2 FQGNSA. The V gene lost 5 bases and the J gene lost 6 bases, with 13 bases spanning the gap. The chain's CDR3 is CASSPLGGSGELFF. The CDR3 DNA is TGTGCCAGCAGCCCCTTGGGGGGCTCCGGGGAGCTGTTTTTT.

The gene calls are TRBV4-3 and TRBJ1-2, with D hard to call. The germline V gene has CDR1 LGHNA and CDR2 YSLEER. The V end was cut by 5 bases, the J end by 2 bases, with 15 bases between. This CDR3 region has 15 residues. CDR3 nucleotide sequence: TGCGCCAGCAGCGCGAAGGACGGAACCAACTATGGCTACACCTTC. As protein: CASSAKDGTNYGYTF.

The J gene is TRBJ2-7, the V gene TRBV6-2 or TRBV6-3, with 16 bases that match TRBD2. The CDR3 extends over 15 amino acids. V lost 5 bases, J lost 5 bases, and 3 bases stayed unmatched. Germline loops: CDR1 MNHEY, CDR2 SVGEGT. CDR3 in DNA: TGTGCCAGCAGTGAGGGACTAGCGGGAGGGAACGAGCAGTACTTC. Its protein is CASSEGLAGGNEQYF.

The chain is built from TRBV2 and TRBJ1-1; 9 positions match TRBD1. The CDR3 length is 17 residues. Per the germline V gene, CDR1 is SNHLY and CDR2 is FYNNEI. V shed 8 bases, J shed 5 bases, and the junction held 18 bases outside the gene matches. As DNA, the CDR3 is TGTGCCAGCGGGGCTGCACAGGGGGCGGGAAGGGAAACTGAAGCTTTCTTT. Protein product: CASGAAQGAGRETEAFF.

V is TRBV7-9 and J is TRBJ1-4; 7 bases align to TRBD1. The V gene end was trimmed by 3 bases and the J gene end by 7 bases; junction bases not matched to a gene: 8. This CDR3 comprises 15 residues. Germline loops: CDR1 SEHNR, CDR2 FQNEAQ (reference sequence). CDR3 nucleotides: TGTGCCAGCAGCTTCCCGCTCAGGGGGGGTGAAAAACTGTTTTTT. It codes for CASSFPLRGGEKLFF.

This clone has only a few counts. The V and J genes are TRBV2 and TRBJ1-2; no clear D gene. CDR1 and CDR2 (germline): SNHLY, FYNNEI. Trimming removed 3 bases at V and 3 bases at J, with 5 bases between. The CDR3 runs 12 residues. DNA for the CDR3: TGTGCCAGCAGTGAGTTATACTATGGCTACACCTTC. This sequence encodes CASSELYYGYTF. Together with reference TRBV2 and TRBJ1-2, the CDR3 gives the full variable domain: EPEVTQTPSHQVTQMGQEVILRCVPISNHLYFYWYRQILGQKVEFLVSFYNNEISEKSEIFDDQFSVERPDGSNFTLKIRSTKLEDSAMYFCASSELYYGYTFGSGTRLTVV.

The chain links TRBV6-1 to TRBJ2-5, with TRBD2 identical over 8 bases. The CDR3 is 16 residues long. Trimming at V came to 4 bases and at J to 1 base, leaving 8 bases not matched to a gene. The V gene's germline CDR1 is MNHNS and CDR2 SASEGT. The CDR3 reads CASSVGGGPLQETQYF. The DNA for the CDR3 is TGTGCCAGCAGTGTTGGCGGGGGGCCCCTCCAAGAGACCCAGTACTTC.

The genes are TRBV5-1 and TRBJ2-7; maybe TRBD1 (6 bases). Trimming shortened V by 7 bases and J by 4 bases, and 15 bases separated the two germline ends. This CDR3 has 13 amino acids. CDR1 is SGHRS, CDR2 YFSETQ, per germline. The CDR3 reads CASGTGGAYEQYF. CDR3 in DNA: TGCGCCAGCGGAACTGGGGGCGCGTACGAGCAGTACTTC.

The gene calls are TRBV6-5 and TRBJ1-6; D perhaps matches TRBD1 (5 bases). V lost 5 bases and J lost 4, with 9 bases in between. The CDR3 loop spans 14 amino acids. Germline loops: CDR1 MNHEY, CDR2 SVGAGI. CDR3 bases: TGTGCCAGCAGTCAGGGTCGGTATAATTCACCCCTCCACTTT. Translating it yields CASSQGRYNSPLHF.